This T cell receptor beta chain emerged from a study of blood T cell repertoires in COVID-19. About the research overall: Acute-phase and convalescent COVID-19 samples originated in the United States, Italy and Spain. Nucleic acid was either cDNA or gDNA, and it came from T cells, B-cell-depleted T cells, or PBMCs.

The Seattle patients, enrolled during active infection, were followed longitudinally. The authors' processing: Reference gene primers were amplified, and this amplification served to estimate nucleated cell counts. Sequenced by immunoSEQ multiplex PCR; TCRdb stores in-frame clones only, minus some. V, J and clone size derive from that table, while D and trimming were established from the DNA sequence. The sample has approximately 150,000 clones; 70% to 90% are singletons. CDR3 size: 14 residues. Trimming removed 3 bases from V and 6 bases from J; junction bases left unmatched: 5. The germline V gene has CDR1 KGHSH and CDR2 LQKENI.

The source of this sequence is a woman older than 75 with COVID-19, enrolled during active disease. This chain links TRBV18 with TRBJ2-7; the match to TRBD2 covers 10 bases. Sequencing used peripheral blood. DNA for the CDR3: TGTGCCAGCTCACCCATGAGCGGGAGGGGCGAGCAGTACTTC. Protein sequence: CASSPMSGRGEQYF.